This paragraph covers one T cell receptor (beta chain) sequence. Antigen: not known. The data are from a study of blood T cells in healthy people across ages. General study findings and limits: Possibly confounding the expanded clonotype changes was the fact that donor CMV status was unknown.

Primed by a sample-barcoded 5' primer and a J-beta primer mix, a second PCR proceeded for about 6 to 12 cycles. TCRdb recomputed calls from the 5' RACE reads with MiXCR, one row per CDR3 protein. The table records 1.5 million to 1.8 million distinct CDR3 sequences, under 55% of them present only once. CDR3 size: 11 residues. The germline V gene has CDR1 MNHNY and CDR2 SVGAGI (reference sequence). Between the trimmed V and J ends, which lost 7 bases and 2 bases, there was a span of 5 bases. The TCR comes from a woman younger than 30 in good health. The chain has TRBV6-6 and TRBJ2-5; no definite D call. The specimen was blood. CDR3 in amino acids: CASKAQETQYF. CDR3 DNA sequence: TGTGCCAGCAAGGCGCAAGAGACCCAGTACTTC.